This T cell receptor (beta chain) stems from a study of CD8+CD57+ T cells in acquired aplastic anemia. For CDR3 and TCR beta VDJ profiling, genomic DNA was the template used. TCRdb fed the reads into MiXCR, producing one record per CDR3 protein. The sample has 200,000 to 250,000 distinct CDR3 sequences, around 45% seen once; the top ten hold under 9%. In its sample, this clonotype was seen many times. Per the germline V gene, CDR1 is SQVTM and CDR2 is ANQGSEA. CDR3 length equals 15 residues. V dropped 4 bases and J dropped 1; count of bases not matched to a gene: 9. Before being chosen for sequencing, patients had shown CD8+CD57+ cell expansion by flow cytometry.

This clonotype was sampled from a human donor with aplastic anemia. The chain couples TRBV29-1 to TRBJ1-2; 7 nucleotides align to TRBD1. Sequenced material: sorted CD4+, CD8+, or CD8+CD57+ T cells (not recorded which) from PBMCs. CDR3 coding DNA: TGCAGCGTTGTCTTCTACAGGGGAAATAACTATGGCTACACCTTC. It specifies CSVVFYRGNNYGYTF. The complete variable domain, with remaining parts taken from reference TRBV29-1 and TRBJ1-2, reads SAVISQKPSRDICQRGTSLTIQCQVDSQVTMMFWYRQQPGQSLTLIATANQGSEATYESGFVIDKFPISRPNLTFSTLTVSNMSPEDSSIYLCSVVFYRGNNYGYTFGSGTRLTVV.